The following is a T cell receptor beta chain sequence with its context. This entry is derived from a study of T-cell reconstitution after alpha-beta-depleted transplantation in children. V lost 1 base and J 2 bases, leaving 15 bases between the germline ends. In germline, CDR1 is MNHEY, CDR2 SMNVEV (reference sequence). The CDR3 has 16 residues. Unique molecular identifiers were used in preparing the TCRbeta library. Using its own MiXCR run on the PCR reads, TCRdb lists one record per CDR3 protein. This table has about 440,000 distinct CDR3 sequences, around 46% appearing once. Here the sequenced sample was PBMCs, taken before TCRalphabeta/CD19-depleted stem cell transplant. The receptor comes from a girl aged 2-10 years with aplastic anemia, due to receive a stem cell transplant. This chain joins TRBV27 and TRBJ2-7, with a tentative D call TRBD2 (6 bases). The CDR3, as DNA: TGTGCCAGCAGTTTATGGGGCGGGGTTGGTACCTACGAGCAGTACTTC. Its translation: CASSLWGGVGTYEQYF.